This is a list of T cell receptor beta chains from one sample in a study of blood T cell repertoires in COVID-19. Only in-frame clones appear in the TCRdb table, and some are missing; sequencing was by immunoSEQ multiplex PCR. The profile shows 170,000 or so clones, approximately 85% of them singletons. The sequenced sample was PBMCs or T cells enriched from blood (not recorded which). These receptors were obtained from a woman aged 18-29 years who had recovered from COVID-19. Each CDR3 is given with its conserved first and last residue. D genes are given only for firm matches. The size entry is marked missing in some rows and otherwise reads once, few, many or a size class.

V gene: TRBV12-3/TRBV12-4; J gene: TRBJ1-1; clone size: NA; D gene: NA; CDR3 protein: CASNRVSNTEAFF; CDR3 DNA: TGTGCCAGCAACAGGGTATCGAACACTGAAGCTTTCTTT
V gene: TRBV2; J gene: TRBJ2-2; clone size: NA; D gene: TRBD2; CDR3 protein: CASSDSLAGNTGELFF; CDR3 DNA: TGTGCCAGCAGTGATAGTCTAGCGGGAAACACCGGGGAGCTGTTTTTT
V gene: TRBV4-1; J gene: TRBJ2-5; clone size: NA; D gene: TRBD2; CDR3 protein: CASSHATSDPRGETQYF; CDR3 DNA: TGCGCCAGCAGCCACGCAACTAGCGACCCACGAGGGGAGACCCAGTACTTC
V gene: TRBV10-2; J gene: TRBJ2-3; clone size: NA; D gene: NA; CDR3 protein: CASSALATDTQYF; CDR3 DNA: TGCGCCAGCAGTGCACTAGCTACAGATACGCAGTATTTT
V gene: TRBV5-4; J gene: TRBJ2-7; clone size: NA; D gene: TRBD2; CDR3 protein: CASSPMVAGIYEQYF; CDR3 DNA: TGTGCCAGCAGCCCCATGGTAGCGGGAATCTACGAGCAGTACTTC
V gene: TRBV12-5; J gene: TRBJ2-5; clone size: NA; D gene: NA; CDR3 protein: CASGNGRETQYF; CDR3 DNA: TGTGCTAGTGGGAATGGTAGAGAGACCCAGTACTTC
V gene: TRBV10-2; J gene: TRBJ2-3; clone size: NA; D gene: NA; CDR3 protein: CASHGGDTQYF; CDR3 DNA: TGCGCCAGTCATGGCGGGGATACGCAGTATTTT
V gene: TRBV7-2; J gene: TRBJ2-3; clone size: NA; D gene: NA; CDR3 protein: CASSLGLDTDTQYF; CDR3 DNA: TGTGCCAGCAGCTTAGGACTAGACACAGATACGCAGTATTTT
V gene: TRBV6-2/TRBV6-3; J gene: TRBJ2-7; clone size: NA; D gene: TRBD1; CDR3 protein: CASSYTGQDLYEQYF; CDR3 DNA: TGTGCCAGCAGTTACACAGGACAGGACCTCTACGAGCAGTACTTC
V gene: TRBV5-6; J gene: TRBJ1-2; clone size: NA; D gene: NA; CDR3 protein: CASSLASGRYGYTF; CDR3 DNA: TGTGCCAGCAGCTTGGCCTCGGGGAGGTATGGCTACACCTTC
V gene: TRBV28; J gene: TRBJ2-3; clone size: NA; D gene: TRBD2; CDR3 protein: CASSSTSGGADTQYF; CDR3 DNA: TGTGCCAGCAGTTCTACTAGCGGGGGGGCAGATACGCAGTATTTT
V gene: TRBV6-6; J gene: TRBJ1-3; clone size: once; D gene: NA; CDR3 protein: CASSQEGNTIYF; CDR3 DNA: TGTGCCAGCAGCCAAGAGGGAAACACCATATATTTT
V gene: TRBV5-1; J gene: TRBJ2-3; clone size: NA; D gene: TRBD1; CDR3 protein: CASSSSRTGVGTDTQYF; CDR3 DNA: TGCGCCAGCAGCTCCTCCCGGACAGGGGTTGGCACAGATACGCAGTATTTT
V gene: TRBV9; J gene: TRBJ2-5; clone size: NA; D gene: NA; CDR3 protein: CASSVGIGGTQETQYF; CDR3 DNA: TGTGCCAGCAGCGTAGGGATTGGGGGGACTCAAGAGACCCAGTACTTC
V gene: TRBV28; J gene: TRBJ2-1; clone size: once; D gene: TRBD2; CDR3 protein: CASSPLAASYNEQFF; CDR3 DNA: TGTGCCAGCAGTCCGCTAGCGGCAAGCTACAATGAGCAGTTCTTC
V gene: TRBV21-1; J gene: TRBJ1-1; clone size: NA; D gene: NA; CDR3 protein: CASRVGGENTEAFF; CDR3 DNA: TGTGCCAGCAGGGTAGGGGGGGAGAACACTGAAGCTTTCTTT
V gene: TRBV12-3/TRBV12-4; J gene: TRBJ1-2; clone size: few; D gene: NA; CDR3 protein: CASSWAATYGYTF; CDR3 DNA: TGTGCCAGCAGTTGGGCAGCTACCTATGGCTACACCTTC
V gene: TRBV28; J gene: TRBJ1-2; clone size: NA; D gene: NA; CDR3 protein: CASSLPLAVPDHTF; CDR3 DNA: TGTGCCAGCAGTTTACCCCTCGCTGTCCCAGATCACACCTTC
V gene: TRBV11-2; J gene: TRBJ2-1; clone size: NA; D gene: TRBD2; CDR3 protein: CASSLELAGPREQFF; CDR3 DNA: TGTGCCAGCAGCTTAGAGCTAGCGGGGCCCCGGGAGCAGTTCTTC
V gene: TRBV29-1; J gene: TRBJ1-1; clone size: NA; D gene: NA; CDR3 protein: CSVASGRAETEAFF; CDR3 DNA: TGCAGCGTTGCTTCTGGCAGGGCCGAAACTGAAGCTTTCTTT
V gene: TRBV18; J gene: TRBJ1-5; clone size: NA; D gene: TRBD1; CDR3 protein: CASSDGQGINQPQHF; CDR3 DNA: TGTGCCAGCTCAGACGGACAGGGGATCAATCAGCCCCAGCATTTT
V gene: TRBV7-9; J gene: TRBJ2-1; clone size: NA; D gene: NA; CDR3 protein: CASSPGGEGYNEQFF; CDR3 DNA: TGTGCCAGCAGCCCCGGGGGTGAGGGCTACAATGAGCAGTTCTTC
V gene: TRBV28; J gene: TRBJ1-2; clone size: few; D gene: TRBD1; CDR3 protein: CASRPEDRAYGYTF; CDR3 DNA: TGTGCCAGCAGACCTGAAGACAGGGCCTATGGCTACACCTTC
V gene: TRBV21-1; J gene: TRBJ2-7; clone size: few; D gene: NA; CDR3 protein: CASTRLRQGVYEQYF; CDR3 DNA: TGTGCCAGCACCAGACTAAGACAGGGAGTCTACGAGCAGTACTTC
V gene: TRBV28; J gene: TRBJ1-3; clone size: NA; D gene: NA; CDR3 protein: CASSFSRATGLLSGNTIYF; CDR3 DNA: TGTGCCAGCAGTTTCTCTAGGGCAACAGGGTTATTGTCTGGAAACACCATATATTTT
V gene: TRBV4-1; J gene: TRBJ2-7; clone size: NA; D gene: TRBD1; CDR3 protein: CASGDQQGLNEQYF; CDR3 DNA: TGCGCCAGCGGAGACCAACAGGGGTTGAACGAGCAGTACTTC
V gene: TRBV7-7; J gene: TRBJ2-1; clone size: NA; D gene: TRBD1; CDR3 protein: CASSLDRASQSEQFF; CDR3 DNA: TGTGCTAGCAGCTTAGACAGGGCCAGCCAATCTGAGCAGTTCTTC
V gene: TRBV24-1; J gene: TRBJ1-5; clone size: NA; D gene: TRBD1; CDR3 protein: CATSDQSGGRGNQPQHF; CDR3 DNA: TGTGCCACCAGTGATCAGTCAGGGGGCCGGGGCAATCAGCCCCAGCATTTT
V gene: TRBV28; J gene: TRBJ2-3; clone size: NA; D gene: NA; CDR3 protein: CASSLRGTQYF; CDR3 DNA: TGTGCCAGCAGTTTACGGGGTACGCAGTATTTT
V gene: TRBV4-2; J gene: TRBJ2-7; clone size: NA; D gene: NA; CDR3 protein: CASSNGVPYEQYF; CDR3 DNA: TGTGCCAGCAGCAACGGGGTCCCCTACGAGCAGTACTTC
V gene: TRBV7-2; J gene: TRBJ2-1; clone size: NA; D gene: TRBD2; CDR3 protein: CASSLVSGSGGLNEQFF; CDR3 DNA: TGTGCCAGCAGCTTAGTTTCGGGGAGCGGGGGTCTAAATGAGCAGTTCTTC
V gene: TRBV27; J gene: TRBJ2-1; clone size: NA; D gene: NA; CDR3 protein: CASSLSRYNEQFF; CDR3 DNA: TGTGCCAGCAGTTTATCCCGCTACAATGAGCAGTTCTTC
V gene: TRBV28; J gene: TRBJ2-7; clone size: NA; D gene: NA; CDR3 protein: CASRPAINGEQYF; CDR3 DNA: TGTGCCAGCAGACCCGCGATAAATGGCGAGCAGTACTTC
V gene: TRBV28; J gene: TRBJ2-4; clone size: NA; D gene: TRBD1; CDR3 protein: CASSLGAGGLDNIQYF; CDR3 DNA: TGTGCCAGCAGTTTAGGGGCAGGGGGCCTTGATAACATTCAGTACTTC
V gene: TRBV7-8; J gene: TRBJ1-5; clone size: NA; D gene: NA; CDR3 protein: CASSLGGAPSHQPQHF; CDR3 DNA: TGTGCCAGCAGCTTAGGTGGGGCCCCATCCCATCAGCCCCAGCATTTT
V gene: TRBV3-1/TRBV3-2; J gene: TRBJ2-1; clone size: NA; D gene: TRBD2; CDR3 protein: CASSQRRLAGQNSYNEQFF; CDR3 DNA: TGTGCCAGCAGCCAACGAAGACTAGCGGGGCAAAACTCCTACAATGAGCAGTTCTTC
V gene: TRBV28; J gene: TRBJ2-1; clone size: NA; D gene: TRBD2; CDR3 protein: CASLSGGRYNEQFF; CDR3 DNA: TGTGCCAGCCTTAGCGGGGGTCGGTACAATGAGCAGTTCTTC
V gene: TRBV9; J gene: TRBJ2-7; clone size: NA; D gene: TRBD2; CDR3 protein: CASSVSLGTSGDEQYF; CDR3 DNA: TGTGCCAGCAGCGTATCTCTCGGGACTAGCGGGGACGAGCAGTACTTC
V gene: TRBV11-1; J gene: TRBJ2-7; clone size: NA; D gene: NA; CDR3 protein: CASSLEDLQGIEQYF; CDR3 DNA: TGTGCCAGCAGCTTAGAGGATCTACAGGGAATCGAGCAGTACTTC
V gene: TRBV28; J gene: TRBJ2-1; clone size: NA; D gene: NA; CDR3 protein: CASSLGFGSSYNEQFF; CDR3 DNA: TGTGCCAGCAGTTTAGGTTTCGGGAGCTCCTACAATGAGCAGTTCTTC
V gene: TRBV2; J gene: TRBJ2-5; clone size: NA; D gene: TRBD1; CDR3 protein: CASSAPGQGEETQYF; CDR3 DNA: TGTGCCAGCAGTGCTCCGGGACAGGGAGAAGAGACCCAGTACTTC
V gene: TRBV7-9; J gene: TRBJ1-2; clone size: NA; D gene: NA; CDR3 protein: CASSNTGSYTF; CDR3 DNA: TGTGCCAGCAGCAATACAGGGAGCTACACCTTC
V gene: TRBV5-6; J gene: TRBJ2-5; clone size: once; D gene: NA; CDR3 protein: CASSLGVRPQETQYF; CDR3 DNA: TGTGCCAGCAGCCTGGGGGTGCGGCCCCAAGAGACCCAGTACTTC
V gene: TRBV12-3/TRBV12-4; J gene: TRBJ1-2; clone size: NA; D gene: NA; CDR3 protein: CASSQGYGYTF; CDR3 DNA: TGTGCCAGCAGTCAGGGGTATGGCTACACCTTC
V gene: TRBV7-9; J gene: TRBJ2-7; clone size: NA; D gene: TRBD2; CDR3 protein: CASSLGLAPHYEQYF; CDR3 DNA: TGTGCCAGCAGCCTCGGACTAGCCCCCCACTACGAGCAGTACTTC
V gene: TRBV5-4; J gene: TRBJ1-2; clone size: NA; D gene: NA; CDR3 protein: CASSQAGENGYTF; CDR3 DNA: TGTGCCAGCAGCCAGGCAGGGGAAAATGGCTACACCTTC
V gene: TRBV4-1; J gene: TRBJ2-7; clone size: NA; D gene: NA; CDR3 protein: CASSQEFALRSYEQYF; CDR3 DNA: TGCGCCAGCAGCCAAGAATTTGCCCTGCGGTCCTACGAGCAGTACTTC
V gene: TRBV28; J gene: TRBJ2-7; clone size: NA; D gene: NA; CDR3 protein: CASSFRGGSYEQYF; CDR3 DNA: TGTGCCAGCAGTTTCAGGGGTGGGTCCTACGAGCAGTACTTC
V gene: TRBV15; J gene: TRBJ2-7; clone size: few; D gene: TRBD2; CDR3 protein: CATSKGLEAGEQYF; CDR3 DNA: TGTGCCACCAGCAAGGGACTAGAAGCGGGCGAGCAGTACTTC
V gene: TRBV19; J gene: TRBJ2-5; clone size: NA; D gene: TRBD1; CDR3 protein: CATLPTGTDQETQYF; CDR3 DNA: TGTGCCACCCTCCCCACCGGGACAGACCAAGAGACCCAGTACTTC
V gene: TRBV18; J gene: TRBJ1-2; clone size: NA; D gene: TRBD1; CDR3 protein: CASSPTGTDYGYTF; CDR3 DNA: TGTGCCAGCTCACCCACCGGGACAGACTATGGCTACACCTTC
V gene: TRBV27; J gene: TRBJ1-2; clone size: NA; D gene: NA; CDR3 protein: CASSLSAGAGYTF; CDR3 DNA: TGTGCCAGCAGTTTATCCGCAGGGGCAGGCTACACCTTC
V gene: TRBV27; J gene: TRBJ2-3; clone size: NA; D gene: TRBD2; CDR3 protein: CASTPGGTDTQYF; CDR3 DNA: TGTGCCAGCACCCCGGGGGGTACAGATACGCAGTATTTT
V gene: TRBV7-2; J gene: TRBJ1-5; clone size: NA; D gene: NA; CDR3 protein: CASSLGVRSNQPQHF; CDR3 DNA: TGTGCCAGCAGCTTAGGGGTCAGGAGCAATCAGCCCCAGCATTTT
V gene: TRBV12-3/TRBV12-4; J gene: TRBJ1-5; clone size: once; D gene: NA; CDR3 protein: CASSLTGNQPQHF; CDR3 DNA: TGTGCCAGCAGTCTTACAGGTAATCAGCCCCAGCATTTT
V gene: TRBV3-1/TRBV3-2; J gene: TRBJ1-4; clone size: once; D gene: TRBD1; CDR3 protein: CASSPGDRTTNEKLFF; CDR3 DNA: TGTGCCAGCAGCCCAGGGGACAGGACAACTAATGAAAAACTGTTTTTT
V gene: TRBV6-2/TRBV6-3; J gene: TRBJ1-1; clone size: NA; D gene: TRBD1; CDR3 protein: CASSRTGEIDEAFF; CDR3 DNA: TGTGCCAGCAGTCGGACAGGGGAAATAGATGAAGCTTTCTTT
V gene: TRBV9; J gene: TRBJ1-1; clone size: NA; D gene: NA; CDR3 protein: CASSVQVNTEAFF; CDR3 DNA: TGTGCCAGCAGCGTACAGGTGAACACTGAAGCTTTCTTT